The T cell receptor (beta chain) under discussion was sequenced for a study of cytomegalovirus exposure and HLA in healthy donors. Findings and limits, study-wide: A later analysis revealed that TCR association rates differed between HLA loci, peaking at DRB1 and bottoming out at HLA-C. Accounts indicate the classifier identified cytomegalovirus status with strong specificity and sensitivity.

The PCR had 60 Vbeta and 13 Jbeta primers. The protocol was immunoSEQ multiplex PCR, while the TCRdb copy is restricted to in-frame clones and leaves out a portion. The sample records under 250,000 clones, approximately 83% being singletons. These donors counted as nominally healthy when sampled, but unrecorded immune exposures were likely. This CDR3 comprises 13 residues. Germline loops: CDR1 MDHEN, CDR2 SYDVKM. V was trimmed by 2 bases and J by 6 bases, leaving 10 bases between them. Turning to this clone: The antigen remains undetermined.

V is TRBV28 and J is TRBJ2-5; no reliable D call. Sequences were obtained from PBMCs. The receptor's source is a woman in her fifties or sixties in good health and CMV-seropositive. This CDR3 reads CASSLPEVQTQYF. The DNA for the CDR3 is TGTGCCAGCAGTTTACCAGAAGTGCAGACCCAGTACTTC. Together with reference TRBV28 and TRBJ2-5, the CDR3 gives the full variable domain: DVKVTQSSRYLVKRTGEKVFLECVQDMDHENMFWYRQDPGLGLRLIYFSYDVKMKEKGDIPEGYSVSREKKERFSLILESASTNQTSMYLCASSLPEVQTQYFGPGTRLLVL.